This T cell receptor beta chain derives from a study of OX40 agonist ivuxolimab in advanced cancers. Sequencing used immunoSEQ multiplex PCR; TCRdb keeps in-frame clones, though not all of them. The sample includes approximately 48,000 clones, more than 75% of them seen just once. The CDR3 runs 14 residues. With V trimmed by 11 bases and J by 0 bases, 9 bases remained unmatched. Germline CDR1 reads SNHLY; CDR2 reads FYNNEI. Source: CD4+ or CD8+ T cells sorted from blood, taken in a trial of the OX40 agonist ivuxolimab. The rearrangement uses TRBV2 and TRBJ2-7; TRBD1 matches at 8 bases. The sequence derives from an adult with an advanced solid tumor such as melanoma, head and neck, liver or kidney cancer. CDR3 DNA: TGTGCCGGGCGCCGGGACAGGAGCTCCTACGAGCAGTACTTC. Translating it yields CAGRRDRSSYEQYF.